These 10 T cell receptor beta chains were all obtained from the same sample, sequenced in a study of regulatory T cells in long-lasting Graves disease. Library construction for TCR beta used iRepertoire HTBI primers and Arm-PCR of CDR3 regions. MiXCR was run by TCRdb on the multiplex PCR reads, yielding one entry per CDR3 protein. The sample holds about 360,000 distinct CDR3 sequences, around 15% seen once. Time point in this sample: newly diagnosed GD, antithyroid drugs for less than 3 months. Isolated PBMC RNA provided the starting material for the TCR library. These sequences were also reported in another study, on T cells in Graves' hyperthyroidism and ophthalmopathy.

The sample was peripheral blood mononuclear cells (PBMCs), taken at new diagnosis, from a patient treated with antithyroid drugs. The source of these receptors is a woman aged 18-30 years with Graves disease.

This clonotype has a count of ten or more. The chain carries TRBV28 and TRBJ2-1, with 10 bases matching TRBD2. The CDR3 extends over 15 amino acids. With 5 bases clipped from V and 6 bases from J, the junction kept 7 bases outside the gene matches. In germline, CDR1 is MDHEN, CDR2 SYDVKM. The CDR3 sequence: CASSLLAGAGNEQFF. CDR3 in DNA: TGTGCCAGCAGTCTCCTAGCGGGAGCAGGCAATGAGCAGTTCTTC.

The chain has TRBV19 and TRBJ1-5; TRBD1 matches at 8 bases. The DNA end is a closer match to TRBJ2-3, so the J assignment may be wrong. Germline CDR1 reads LNHDA; CDR2 reads SQIVND (reference sequence). This CDR3 is built from 16 residues. The CDR3 spells CASSRQTGATNRPQYF. CDR3 sequence (DNA): TGTGCCAGTAGTCGGCAGACAGGGGCTACGAATCGGCCCCAGTATTTT.

This clonotype has only a few counts. This sequence is one base from a far larger clone and is likely a read error. The V gene is TRBV11-2, the J gene TRBJ2-1; TRBD1 matches at 9 bases. This CDR3 contains 13 residues. CDR1 and CDR2 (germline): SGHAT, FQNNGV. The V gene end was trimmed by 5 bases and the J gene end by 10 bases; junction bases not matched to a gene: 6. The CDR3, as DNA: TGTGCCAGCAGCGCCACAGGGGGCTACGAGCAGTTCTTC. It codes for CASSATGGYEQFF. The whole variable domain, filled in from reference TRBV11-2 and TRBJ2-1, reads EAGVAQSPRYKIIEKRQSVAFWCNPISGHATLYWYQQILGQGPKLLIQFQNNGVVDDSQLPKDRFSAERLKGVDSTLKIQPAKLEDSAVYLCASSATGGYEQFFGPGTRLTVL.

The table lists this clonotype with many counts. The gene calls are TRBV6-4 and TRBJ2-1, with 9 positions matching TRBD2. V was clipped by 5 bases and J by 6 bases; unmatched bases: 8. CDR1 is MRHNA, CDR2 SNTAGT, per germline. This CDR3 has 15 amino acids. The CDR3 region is CASSSSTSGINEQFF. As DNA, the CDR3 is TGTGCCAGCAGTTCCTCGACTAGCGGAATCAATGAGCAGTTCTTC.

In its sample, this clonotype was seen many times. The rearrangement links TRBV28 to TRBJ2-6; no clear D gene. The V and J ends lost 2 bases and 1 base respectively, with 9 bases between them. Germline V CDR1 and CDR2: MDHEN, SYDVKM. The CDR3 covers 16 residues. CDR3 sequence reads: CASSLVSLSGANVLTF. As DNA, the CDR3 is TGTGCCAGCAGTTTAGTCAGTCTGTCTGGGGCCAACGTCCTGACTTTC.

The chain is built from TRBV19 and TRBJ2-6; D call uncertain. The CDR3 runs to 15 residues. The ends were cut back, 4 bases at V and 0 bases at J, with 7 bases in the middle. Germline V gene sequence: CDR1 LNHDA, CDR2 SQIVND (reference sequence). The CDR3 loop is CASSKVHSGANVLTF. As DNA, the CDR3 is TGTGCCAGTAGTAAGGTTCACTCTGGGGCCAACGTCCTGACTTTC.

The rearrangement links TRBV20-1 to TRBJ2-4; D is possibly TRBD2 (5 bases). The CDR3 contains 14 residues. The germline gives CDR1 DFQATT, CDR2 SNEGSKA (reference sequence). The V gene lost 0 bases and the J gene lost 3 bases, with 9 bases spanning the gap. The CDR3 region has the DNA TGCAGTGCTAGAGATCATGGAGGCAAAAACATTCAGTACTTC. Amino acid sequence: CSARDHGGKNIQYF.

The sample holds a few counts of this clonotype. The V call is TRBV20-1, the J call TRBJ1-2; D remains ambiguous. This CDR3 spans 15 amino acids. In germline, CDR1 is DFQATT, CDR2 SNEGSKA (reference sequence). The V and J ends lost 3 bases and 4 bases respectively, with 18 bases between them. The chain's CDR3 is CSASDHGVSPYGYTF. The CDR3 coding sequence is TGCAGTGCTAGCGACCATGGGGTCAGCCCCTATGGCTACACCTTC.

Comments on this clonotype: It may be a read error: a sequence one base away is much more abundant. This chain uses TRBV19 with TRBJ2-7; 8 bases align to TRBD1. From germline, CDR1 is LNHDA and CDR2 SQIVND (reference sequence). The CDR3 runs 15 residues. The CDR3 nucleotides read TGTGCCGGTAGTTGGGGACAGGTCGAATTCTACGAGCAGTACTTC. This gives the protein CAGSWGQVEFYEQYF.

This clonotype was counted at least ten times. This chain connects TRBV30 to TRBJ1-1, with TRBD1 identical over 7 bases. CDR3 length equals 13 residues. V shed 1 base, J shed 5 bases, and the junction held 4 bases outside the gene matches. CDR1 and CDR2 from the germline V gene are GTSNPN and SVGIG (reference sequence). For the CDR3, the DNA is TGTGCCTGGAGTGGGTACAGGGGTACTGAAGCTTTCTTT. Amino acid sequence: CAWSGYRGTEAFF.